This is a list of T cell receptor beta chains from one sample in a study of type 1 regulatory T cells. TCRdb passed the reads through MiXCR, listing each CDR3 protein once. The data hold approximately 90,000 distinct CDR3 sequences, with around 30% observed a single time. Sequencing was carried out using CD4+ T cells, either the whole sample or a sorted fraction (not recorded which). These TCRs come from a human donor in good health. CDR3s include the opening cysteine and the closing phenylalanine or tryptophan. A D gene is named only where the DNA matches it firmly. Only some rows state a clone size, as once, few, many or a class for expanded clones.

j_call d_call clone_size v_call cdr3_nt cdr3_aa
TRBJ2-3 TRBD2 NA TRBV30 TGTGCCTGGAGAGGACTAGCGGTCACAGATACGCAGTATTTT CAWRGLAVTDTQYF
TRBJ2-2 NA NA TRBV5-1 TGCGCCAGCAGCTTGGCCCTGACAGCGAACACCGGGGAGCTGTTTTTT CASSLALTANTGELFF
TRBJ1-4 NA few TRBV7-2 TGTGCCAGCAGCTTATGGGCGGCAACTAATGAAAAACTGTTTTTT CASSLWAATNEKLFF
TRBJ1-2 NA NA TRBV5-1 TGCGCCAGCAGGACGGACGCCTATGGCTACACCTTC CASRTDAYGYTF
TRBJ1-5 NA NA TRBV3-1 TGTGCCAGCAGCCAAGTTTGGTCGTCTCAGCCCCAGCATTTT CASSQVWSSQPQHF
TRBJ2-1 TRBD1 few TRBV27 TGTGCCAGCAGGCCGGGACAGGTTGTATATGAGCAGTTCTTC CASRPGQVVYEQFF
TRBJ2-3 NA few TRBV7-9 TGTGCCAGCAGCCCAAAGGGACCAGATACGCAGTATTTT CASSPKGPDTQYF
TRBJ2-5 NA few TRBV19 TGTGCCAGTAGTCTCCAGCCAAGCACCCTGGAGACCCAGTACTTC CASSLQPSTLETQYF
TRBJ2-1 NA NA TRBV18 TGTGCCAGCTCACCACGGGGGGTTAACAATGAGCAGTTCTTC CASSPRGVNNEQFF
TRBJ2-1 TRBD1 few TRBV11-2 TGTGCCAGCAGCCGGAGGACAGGGGGCTACAATGAGCAGTTCTTC CASSRRTGGYNEQFF
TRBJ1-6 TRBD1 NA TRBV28 TGTGCCAACAGTTTATCCTTCGGCAGGGGGAACTATAATTCACCCCTCCACTTT CANSLSFGRGNYNSPLHF
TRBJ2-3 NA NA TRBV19 TGTGCCAGTACGAAGGGGCCTAGCACAGATACGCAGTATTTT CASTKGPSTDTQYF
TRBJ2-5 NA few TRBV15 TGTGCCACCAGCAGGACCGAGGACAGCTATCAAGAGACCCAGTACTTC CATSRTEDSYQETQYF
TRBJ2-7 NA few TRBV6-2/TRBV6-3 TGTGCCAGCAGCCGGGACTCAGGATACGAGCAGTACTTC CASSRDSGYEQYF
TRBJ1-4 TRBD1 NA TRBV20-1 TGCAGTGCTAGAGCGACAGGGGAAAATGAAAAACTGTTTTTT CSARATGENEKLFF
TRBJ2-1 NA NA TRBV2 TGTGCCAGCCGGGAGTTGAGGGTCGATGAGCAGTTCTTC CASRELRVDEQFF
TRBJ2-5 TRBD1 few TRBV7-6 TGTGCCAGCAGCCGCCCGACAGGGGGGGTCGTAGAGACCCAGTACTTC CASSRPTGGVVETQYF
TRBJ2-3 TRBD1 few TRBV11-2 TGTGCCAGCAGTTCCGGGACAGGGCCCCTGGATACGCAGTATTTT CASSSGTGPLDTQYF
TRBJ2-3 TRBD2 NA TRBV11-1 TGTGCCAGCGGCTTTACTAGCGGGAGGCCTGGAGGCACAGATACGCAGTATTTT CASGFTSGRPGGTDTQYF
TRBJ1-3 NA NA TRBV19 TGTGCCAGTAGTGACCCCCTCCGGGAAGGGGGAAACACCATATATTTT CASSDPLREGGNTIYF
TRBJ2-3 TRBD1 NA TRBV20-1 TGCAGTGCCACCGGACAGGGGCCCACAGATACGCAGTATTTT CSATGQGPTDTQYF
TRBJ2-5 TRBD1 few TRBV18 TGTGCCAGCTCACCACTACAGGGGGCCCGGGAGACCCAGTACTTC CASSPLQGARETQYF
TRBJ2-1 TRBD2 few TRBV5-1 TGCGCCAGCAGCTTGGGCACACTAGCGGGACTGCTCAATGAGCAGTTCTTC CASSLGTLAGLLNEQFF
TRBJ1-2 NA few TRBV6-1 TGTGCCAGCAGCTTGGACTATGGCTACACCTTC CASSLDYGYTF
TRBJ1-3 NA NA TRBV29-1 TGCAGCGTTGTGTCAGGGTCTGGAAACACCATATATTTT CSVVSGSGNTIYF
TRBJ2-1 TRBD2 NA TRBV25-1 TGTGCCAGCAGGGGACTAGCGGGATTCAATGAGCAGTTCTTC CASRGLAGFNEQFF
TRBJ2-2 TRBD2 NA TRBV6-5 TGTGCCAGCAGCCGGACTAGCGGTAAAACAGCGAACACCGGGGAGCTGTTTTTT CASSRTSGKTANTGELFF
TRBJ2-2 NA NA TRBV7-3 TGTGCCAACAGCCAGACAGGGAACACCGGGGAGCTGTTTTTT CANSQTGNTGELFF
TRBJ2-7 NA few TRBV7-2 TGTGCCAGCAGCTTAGAGTGGAGGACCCCCTACGAGCAGTACTTC CASSLEWRTPYEQYF
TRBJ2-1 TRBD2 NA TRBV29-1 TGCAGCGTTGATCTACTAGCGGGAGGATACAATGAGCAGTTCTTC CSVDLLAGGYNEQFF
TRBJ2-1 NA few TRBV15 TGTGCCGCCAGTTTAGGGACTTCAAATGAGCAGTTCTTC CAASLGTSNEQFF
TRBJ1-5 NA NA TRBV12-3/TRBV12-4 TGTGCCAGCAGCTCCCTCAGAGGAAATCAGCCCCAGCATTTT CASSSLRGNQPQHF